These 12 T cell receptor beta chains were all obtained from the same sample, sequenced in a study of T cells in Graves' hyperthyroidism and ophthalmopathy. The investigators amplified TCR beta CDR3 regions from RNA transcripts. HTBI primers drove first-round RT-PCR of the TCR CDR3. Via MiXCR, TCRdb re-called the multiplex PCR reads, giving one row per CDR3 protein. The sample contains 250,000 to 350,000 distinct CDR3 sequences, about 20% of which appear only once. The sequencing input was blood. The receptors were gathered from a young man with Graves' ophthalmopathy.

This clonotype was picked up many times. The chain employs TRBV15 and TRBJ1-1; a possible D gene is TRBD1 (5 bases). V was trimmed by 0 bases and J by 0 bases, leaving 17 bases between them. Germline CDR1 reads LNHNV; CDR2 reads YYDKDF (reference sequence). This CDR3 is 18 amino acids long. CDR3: CATSREGGRRRMNTEAFF. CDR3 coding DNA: TGTGCCACCAGCAGAGAGGGGGGACGGAGGCGAATGAACACTGAAGCTTTCTTT.

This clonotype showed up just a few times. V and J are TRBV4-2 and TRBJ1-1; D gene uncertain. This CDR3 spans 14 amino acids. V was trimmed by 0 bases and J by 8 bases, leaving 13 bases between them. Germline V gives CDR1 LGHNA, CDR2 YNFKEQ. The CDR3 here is CASSQDRGGQEAFF. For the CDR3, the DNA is TGTGCCAGCAGCCAAGATCGAGGCGGGCAAGAAGCTTTCTTT.

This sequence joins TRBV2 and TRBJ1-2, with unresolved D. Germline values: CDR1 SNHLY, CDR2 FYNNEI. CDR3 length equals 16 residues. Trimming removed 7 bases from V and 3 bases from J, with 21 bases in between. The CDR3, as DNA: TGTGCCAGCATCTTAGAGTCCCTGGTAGGAGACTATGGCTACACCTTC. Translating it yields CASILESLVGDYGYTF.

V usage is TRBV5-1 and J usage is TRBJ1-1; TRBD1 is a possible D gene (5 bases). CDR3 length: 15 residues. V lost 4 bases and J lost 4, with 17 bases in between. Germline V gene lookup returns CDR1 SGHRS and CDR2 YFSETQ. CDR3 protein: CASSLLDSRVTEAFF. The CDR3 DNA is TGCGCCAGCAGCCTATTAGACAGCAGAGTCACTGAAGCTTTCTTT. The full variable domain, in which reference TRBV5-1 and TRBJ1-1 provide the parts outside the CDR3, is KAGVTQTPRYLIKTRGQQVTLSCSPISGHRSVSWYQQTPGQGLQFLFEYFSETQRNKGNFPGRFSGRQFSNSRSEMNVSTLELGDSALYLCASSLLDSRVTEAFFGQGTRLTVV.

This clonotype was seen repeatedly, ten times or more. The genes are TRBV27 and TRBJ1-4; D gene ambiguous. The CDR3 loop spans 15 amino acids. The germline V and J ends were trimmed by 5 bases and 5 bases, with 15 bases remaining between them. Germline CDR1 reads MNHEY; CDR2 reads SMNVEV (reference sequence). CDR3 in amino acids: CASSTAGHRNEKLFF. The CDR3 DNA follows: TGTGCCAGCAGTACCGCTGGTCACCGCAATGAAAAACTGTTTTTT.

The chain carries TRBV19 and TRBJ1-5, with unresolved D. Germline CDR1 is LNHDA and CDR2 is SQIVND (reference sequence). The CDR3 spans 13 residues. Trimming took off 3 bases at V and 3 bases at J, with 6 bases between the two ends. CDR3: CASSIQHNQPQHF. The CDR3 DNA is TGTGCCAGTAGTATCCAGCACAATCAGCCCCAGCATTTT.

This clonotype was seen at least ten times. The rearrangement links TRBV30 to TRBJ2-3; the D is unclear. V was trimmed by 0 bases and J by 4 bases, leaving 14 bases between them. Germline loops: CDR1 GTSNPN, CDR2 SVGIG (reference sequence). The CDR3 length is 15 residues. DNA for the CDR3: TGTGCCTGGAGTGTACCGAGTGGATCACCAGATACGCAGTATTTT. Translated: CAWSVPSGSPDTQYF. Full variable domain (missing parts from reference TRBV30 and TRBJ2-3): SQTIHQWPATLVQPVGSPLSLECTVEGTSNPNLYWYRQAAGRGLQLLFYSVGIGQISSEVPQNLSASRPQDRQFILSSKKLLLSDSGFYLCAWSVPSGSPDTQYFGPGTRLTVL.

CDR3 DNA sequence: TGTGCCAGCATGAGCGGGACAATCAGGAACACCGGGGAGCTGTTTTTT. Its translation is CASMSGTIRNTGELFF. The V and J genes are TRBV13 and TRBJ2-2, with D possibly TRBD2 on 7 matching bases. The CDR3 has 16 amino acids. Germline-derived CDR1 and CDR2 are PRHDT and FYEKMQ (reference sequence). V dropped 7 bases and J dropped 1 base, with 16 bases sitting between them. Together with reference TRBV13 and TRBJ2-2, the CDR3 gives the full variable domain: AAGVIQSPRHLIKEKRETATLKCYPIPRHDTVYWYQQGPGQDPQFLISFYEKMQSDKGSIPDRFSAQQFSDYHSELNMSSLELGDSALYFCASMSGTIRNTGELFFGEGSRLTVL.

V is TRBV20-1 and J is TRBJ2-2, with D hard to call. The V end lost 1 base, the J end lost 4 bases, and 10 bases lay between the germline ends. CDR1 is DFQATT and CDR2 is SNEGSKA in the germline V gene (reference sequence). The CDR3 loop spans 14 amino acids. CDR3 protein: CSARVLEATGELFF. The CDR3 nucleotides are TGCAGTGCTAGAGTCCTCGAGGCCACCGGGGAGCTGTTTTTT.

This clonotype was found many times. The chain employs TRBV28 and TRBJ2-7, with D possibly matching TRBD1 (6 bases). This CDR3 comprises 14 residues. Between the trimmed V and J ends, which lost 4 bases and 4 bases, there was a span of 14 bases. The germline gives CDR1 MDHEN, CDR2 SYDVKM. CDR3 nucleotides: TGTGCCAGCAGTTATAAGCCGACAGGTTACGAGCAGTACTTC. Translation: CASSYKPTGYEQYF.

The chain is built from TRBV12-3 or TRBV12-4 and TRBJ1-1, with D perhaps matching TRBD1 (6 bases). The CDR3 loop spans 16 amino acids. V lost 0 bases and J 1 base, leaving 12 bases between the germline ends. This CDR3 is CASSLAPPGQNTEAFF. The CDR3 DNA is TGTGCCAGCAGTTTAGCGCCCCCGGGACAGAACACTGAAGCTTTCTTT.

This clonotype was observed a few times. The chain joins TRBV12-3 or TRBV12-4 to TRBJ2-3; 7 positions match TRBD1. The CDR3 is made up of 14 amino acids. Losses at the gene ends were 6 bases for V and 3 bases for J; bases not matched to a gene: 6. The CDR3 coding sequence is TGTGCCAGCAGCAGACAGGGCTTTACAGATACGCAGTATTTT. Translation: CASSRQGFTDTQYF.